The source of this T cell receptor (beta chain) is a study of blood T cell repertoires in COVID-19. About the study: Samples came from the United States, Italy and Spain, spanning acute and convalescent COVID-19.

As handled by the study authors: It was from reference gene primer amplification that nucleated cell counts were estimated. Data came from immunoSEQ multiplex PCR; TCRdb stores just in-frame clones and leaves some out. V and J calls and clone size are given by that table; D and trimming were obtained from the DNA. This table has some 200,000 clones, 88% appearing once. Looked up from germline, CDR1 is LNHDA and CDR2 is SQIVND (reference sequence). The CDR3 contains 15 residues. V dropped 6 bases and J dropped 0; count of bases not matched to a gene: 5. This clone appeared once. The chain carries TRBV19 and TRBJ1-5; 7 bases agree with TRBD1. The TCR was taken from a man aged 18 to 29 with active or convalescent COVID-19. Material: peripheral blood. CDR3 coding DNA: TGTGCCAGTAGCGACTCAGGGGGTAGCAATCAGCCCCAGCATTTT. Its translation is CASSDSGGSNQPQHF.